The source of this T cell receptor (beta chain) is a study of T cell responses to AZD1222 COVID-19 vaccine. Study findings and constraints: In the spike-specific TCR repertoire, nearly half reportedly target unmutated variant regions. Spike-specific TCR breadth and depth grew following two AZD1222 doses. Possibly, clonal diversity was underestimated; donors were largely white British and included more females.

Some clones are missing from TCRdb's copy, which holds only in-frame ones; the method was immunoSEQ multiplex PCR. The table has 110,000 or so clones, more than 70% seen once. The V end was cut by 5 bases, the J end by 5 bases, with 15 bases between. Germline V gives CDR1 SGHAT, CDR2 FQDESV (reference sequence). The CDR3 extends over 14 amino acids. Concerning this clone itself: The antigen remains undetermined.

Pooled in the analysis were second doses at about 4 or about 12 weeks. The origin of this receptor is an adult who received the AZD1222 COVID-19 vaccine. V gene TRBV11-1 combines with J gene TRBJ1-1, with D possibly TRBD1 on 5 matching bases. The starting material was peripheral blood, obtained 28 days after the second AZD1222 dose. CDR3 amino acids: CASSPAGEGTEAFF. The CDR3 DNA is TGTGCCAGCAGCCCGGCGGGGGAGGGGACTGAAGCTTTCTTT.